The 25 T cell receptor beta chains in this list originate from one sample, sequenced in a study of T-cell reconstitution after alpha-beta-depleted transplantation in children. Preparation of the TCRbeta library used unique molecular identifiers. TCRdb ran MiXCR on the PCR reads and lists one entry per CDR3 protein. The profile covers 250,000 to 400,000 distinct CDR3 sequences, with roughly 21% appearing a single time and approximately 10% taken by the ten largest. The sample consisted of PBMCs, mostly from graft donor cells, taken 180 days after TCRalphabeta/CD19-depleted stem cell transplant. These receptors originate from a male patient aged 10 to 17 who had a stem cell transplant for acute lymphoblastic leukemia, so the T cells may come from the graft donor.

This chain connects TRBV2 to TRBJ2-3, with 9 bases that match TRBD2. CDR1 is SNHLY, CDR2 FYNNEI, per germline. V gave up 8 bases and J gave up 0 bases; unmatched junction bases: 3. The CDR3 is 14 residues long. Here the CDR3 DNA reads TGTGCCAGCGAGACTAGCGGTAGCACAGATACGCAGTATTTT. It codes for CASETSGSTDTQYF.

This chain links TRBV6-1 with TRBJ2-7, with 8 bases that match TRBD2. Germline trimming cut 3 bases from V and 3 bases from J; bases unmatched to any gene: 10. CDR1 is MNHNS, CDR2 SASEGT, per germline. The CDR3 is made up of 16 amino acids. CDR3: CASSDRRGRSNYEQYF. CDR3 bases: TGTGCCAGCAGTGATAGGCGCGGGAGGAGTAACTACGAGCAGTACTTC.

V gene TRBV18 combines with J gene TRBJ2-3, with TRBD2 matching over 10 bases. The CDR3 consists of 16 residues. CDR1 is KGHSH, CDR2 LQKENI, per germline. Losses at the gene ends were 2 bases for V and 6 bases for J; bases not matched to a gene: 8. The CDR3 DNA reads TGTGCCAGCTCACCAATAGCGGGAGGCGCGAGGGATACGCAGTATTTT. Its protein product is CASSPIAGGARDTQYF.

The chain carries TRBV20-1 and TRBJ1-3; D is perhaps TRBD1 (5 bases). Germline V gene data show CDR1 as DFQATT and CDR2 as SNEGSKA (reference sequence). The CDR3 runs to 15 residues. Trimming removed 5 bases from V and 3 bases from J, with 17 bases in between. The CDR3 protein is CSAHRQGSSGNTIYF. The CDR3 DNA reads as TGCAGTGCTCACCGCCAGGGATCCAGTGGAAACACCATATATTTT.

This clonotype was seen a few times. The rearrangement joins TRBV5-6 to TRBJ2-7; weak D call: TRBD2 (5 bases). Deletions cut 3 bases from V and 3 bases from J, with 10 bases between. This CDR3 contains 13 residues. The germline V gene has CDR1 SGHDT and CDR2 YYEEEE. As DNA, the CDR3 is TGTGCCAGCAGCTCGACTACATTCTACGAGCAGTACTTC. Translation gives CASSSTTFYEQYF.

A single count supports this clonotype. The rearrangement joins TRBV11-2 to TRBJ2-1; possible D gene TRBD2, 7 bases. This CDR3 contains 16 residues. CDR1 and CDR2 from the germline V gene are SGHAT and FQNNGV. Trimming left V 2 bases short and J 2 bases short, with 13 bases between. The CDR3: CASSLSGGGPYNEQFF. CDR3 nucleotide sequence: TGTGCCAGCAGCTTAAGTGGGGGGGGCCCCTACAATGAGCAGTTCTTC.

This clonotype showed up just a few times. The chain's CDR3 is CSAIGHEWFTDTQYF. As DNA, the CDR3 is TGCAGTGCCATTGGGCACGAGTGGTTCACAGATACGCAGTATTTT. The genes are TRBV20-1 and TRBJ2-3; D is unresolved. Trimming shortened V by 6 bases and J by 2 bases, and 18 bases separated the two germline ends. The CDR3 sequence is 15 residues long. CDR1 and CDR2 (germline): DFQATT, SNEGSKA (reference sequence).

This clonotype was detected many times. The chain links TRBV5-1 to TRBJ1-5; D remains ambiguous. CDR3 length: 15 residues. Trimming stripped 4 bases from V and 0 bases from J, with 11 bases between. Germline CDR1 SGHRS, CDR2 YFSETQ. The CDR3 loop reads CASSLDGDSNQPQHF. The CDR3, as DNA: TGCGCCAGCAGCCTGGACGGGGATAGCAATCAGCCCCAGCATTTT. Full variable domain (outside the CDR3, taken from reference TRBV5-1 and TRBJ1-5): KAGVTQTPRYLIKTRGQQVTLSCSPISGHRSVSWYQQTPGQGLQFLFEYFSETQRNKGNFPGRFSGRQFSNSRSEMNVSTLELGDSALYLCASSLDGDSNQPQHFGDGTRLSIL.

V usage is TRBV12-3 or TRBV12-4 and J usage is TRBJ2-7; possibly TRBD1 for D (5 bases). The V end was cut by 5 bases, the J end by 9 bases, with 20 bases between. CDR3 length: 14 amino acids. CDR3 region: CASSDAIRVGAQYF. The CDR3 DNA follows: TGTGCCAGCAGTGACGCCATCAGGGTTGGGGCGCAGTACTTC.

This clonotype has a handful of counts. CDR3 nucleotides: TGCGCCAGCAGACAGGGGCCCTTTCTAAGGGATTCACCCCTCCACTTT. This sequence encodes CASRQGPFLRDSPLHF. The chain is built from TRBV4-1 and TRBJ1-6, with 7 bases identical to TRBD1. The CDR3 length is 16 residues. Germline lookup yields CDR1 MGHRA and CDR2 YSYEKL. The V gene end was trimmed by 6 bases and the J gene end by 8 bases; junction bases not matched to a gene: 13.

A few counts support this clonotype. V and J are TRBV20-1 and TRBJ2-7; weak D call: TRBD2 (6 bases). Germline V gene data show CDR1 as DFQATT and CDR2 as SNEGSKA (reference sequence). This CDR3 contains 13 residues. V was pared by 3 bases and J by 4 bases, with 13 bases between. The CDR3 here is CSASEGAGYEQYF. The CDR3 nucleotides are TGCAGTGCTAGTGAAGGGGCGGGGTACGAGCAGTACTTC.

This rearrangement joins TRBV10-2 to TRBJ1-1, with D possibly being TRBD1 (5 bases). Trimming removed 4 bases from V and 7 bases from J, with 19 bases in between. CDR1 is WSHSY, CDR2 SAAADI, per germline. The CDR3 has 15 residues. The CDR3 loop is CASSVDIFWGVEAFF. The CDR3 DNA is TGCGCCAGCAGTGTGGACATCTTTTGGGGGGTTGAAGCTTTCTTT.

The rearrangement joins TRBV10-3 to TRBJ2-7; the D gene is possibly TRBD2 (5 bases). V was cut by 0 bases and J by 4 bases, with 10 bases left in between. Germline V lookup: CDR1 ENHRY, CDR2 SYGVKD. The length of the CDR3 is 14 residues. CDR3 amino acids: CAISESWTFYEQYF. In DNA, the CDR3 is TGTGCCATCAGTGAGTCTTGGACTTTTTACGAGCAGTACTTC.

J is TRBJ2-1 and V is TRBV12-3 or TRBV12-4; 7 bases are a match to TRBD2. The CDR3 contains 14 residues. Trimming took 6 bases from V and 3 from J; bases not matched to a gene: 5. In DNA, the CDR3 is TGTGCCAGCAGGGGAGGGCGGAACTACAATGAGCAGTTCTTC. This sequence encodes CASRGGRNYNEQFF.

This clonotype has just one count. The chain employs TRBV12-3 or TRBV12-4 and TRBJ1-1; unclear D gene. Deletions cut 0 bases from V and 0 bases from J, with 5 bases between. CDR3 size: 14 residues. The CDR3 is CASSLARMNTEAFF. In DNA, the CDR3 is TGTGCCAGCAGTTTAGCGCGGATGAACACTGAAGCTTTCTTT.

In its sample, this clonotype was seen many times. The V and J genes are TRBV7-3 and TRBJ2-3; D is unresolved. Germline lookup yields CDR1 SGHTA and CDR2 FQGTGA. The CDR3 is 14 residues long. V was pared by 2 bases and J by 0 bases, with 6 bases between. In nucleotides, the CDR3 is TGTGCCAGCAGCTTATTAGGGAGCACAGATACGCAGTATTTT. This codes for CASSLLGSTDTQYF.

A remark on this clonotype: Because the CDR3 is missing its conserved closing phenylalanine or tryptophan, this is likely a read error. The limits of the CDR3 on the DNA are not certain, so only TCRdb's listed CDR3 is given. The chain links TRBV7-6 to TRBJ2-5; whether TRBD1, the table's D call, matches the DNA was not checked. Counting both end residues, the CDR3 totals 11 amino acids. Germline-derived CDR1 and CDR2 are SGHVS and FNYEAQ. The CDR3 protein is CASSFSGQGEY.

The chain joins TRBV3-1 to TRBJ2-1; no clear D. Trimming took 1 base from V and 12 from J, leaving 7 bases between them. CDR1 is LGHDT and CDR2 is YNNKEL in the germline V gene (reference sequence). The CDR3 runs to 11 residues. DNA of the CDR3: TGTGCCAGCAGCCAAGGTCCCGGGCAGTTCTTC. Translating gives CASSQGPGQFF.

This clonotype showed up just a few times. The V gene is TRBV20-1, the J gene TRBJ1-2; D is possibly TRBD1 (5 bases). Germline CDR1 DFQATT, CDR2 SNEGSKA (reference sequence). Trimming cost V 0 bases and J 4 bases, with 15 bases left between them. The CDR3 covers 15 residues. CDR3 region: CSARDPLAGLYGYTF. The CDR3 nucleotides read TGCAGTGCTAGAGATCCCTTGGCAGGGCTCTATGGCTACACCTTC.

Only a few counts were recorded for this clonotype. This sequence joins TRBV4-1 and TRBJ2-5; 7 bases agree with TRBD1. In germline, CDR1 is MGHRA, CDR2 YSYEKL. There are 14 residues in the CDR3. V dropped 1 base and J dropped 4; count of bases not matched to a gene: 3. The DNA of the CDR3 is TGCGCCAGCAGCCAAGGGGCAGGGGGAGAGACCCAGTACTTC. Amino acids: CASSQGAGGETQYF.

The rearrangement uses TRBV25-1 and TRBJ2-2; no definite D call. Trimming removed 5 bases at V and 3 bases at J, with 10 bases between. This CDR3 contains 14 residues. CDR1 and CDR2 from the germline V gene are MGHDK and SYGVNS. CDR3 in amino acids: CASSLGPHTGELFF. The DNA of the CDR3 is TGTGCCAGCAGTCTCGGCCCACACACCGGGGAGCTGTTTTTT.

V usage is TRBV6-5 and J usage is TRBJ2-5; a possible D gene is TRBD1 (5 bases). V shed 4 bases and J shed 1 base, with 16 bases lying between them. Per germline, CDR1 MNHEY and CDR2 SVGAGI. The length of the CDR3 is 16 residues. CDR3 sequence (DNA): TGTGCCAGCAGTTCCACTCTTCAGGGTATCCAAGAGACCCAGTACTTC. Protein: CASSSTLQGIQETQYF.

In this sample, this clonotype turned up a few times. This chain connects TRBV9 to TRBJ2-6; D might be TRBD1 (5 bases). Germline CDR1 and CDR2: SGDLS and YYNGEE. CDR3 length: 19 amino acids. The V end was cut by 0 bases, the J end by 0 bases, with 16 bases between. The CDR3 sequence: CASSVGAGYRSSGANVLTF. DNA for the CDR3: TGTGCCAGCAGCGTAGGAGCAGGGTACCGAAGCTCTGGGGCCAACGTCCTGACTTTC.

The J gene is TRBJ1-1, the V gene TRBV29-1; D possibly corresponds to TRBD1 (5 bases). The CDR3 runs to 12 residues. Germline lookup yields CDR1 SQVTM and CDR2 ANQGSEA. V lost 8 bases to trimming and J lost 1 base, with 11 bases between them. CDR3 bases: TGCAGCATCCGGGGGGGGAACACTGAAGCTTTCTTT. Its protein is CSIRGGNTEAFF. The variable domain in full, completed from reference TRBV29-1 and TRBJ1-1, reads SAVISQKPSRDICQRGTSLTIQCQVDSQVTMMFWYRQQPGQSLTLIATANQGSEATYESGFVIDKFPISRPNLTFSTLTVSNMSPEDSSIYLCSIRGGNTEAFFGQGTRLTVV.

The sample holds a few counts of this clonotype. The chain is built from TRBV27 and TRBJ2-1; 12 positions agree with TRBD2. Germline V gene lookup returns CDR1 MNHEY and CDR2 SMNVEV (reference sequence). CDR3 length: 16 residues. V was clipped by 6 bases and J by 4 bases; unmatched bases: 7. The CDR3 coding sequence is TGTGCCAGCAGGCATGGACTAGCGGGACTTTACAATGAGCAGTTCTTC. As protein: CASRHGLAGLYNEQFF.